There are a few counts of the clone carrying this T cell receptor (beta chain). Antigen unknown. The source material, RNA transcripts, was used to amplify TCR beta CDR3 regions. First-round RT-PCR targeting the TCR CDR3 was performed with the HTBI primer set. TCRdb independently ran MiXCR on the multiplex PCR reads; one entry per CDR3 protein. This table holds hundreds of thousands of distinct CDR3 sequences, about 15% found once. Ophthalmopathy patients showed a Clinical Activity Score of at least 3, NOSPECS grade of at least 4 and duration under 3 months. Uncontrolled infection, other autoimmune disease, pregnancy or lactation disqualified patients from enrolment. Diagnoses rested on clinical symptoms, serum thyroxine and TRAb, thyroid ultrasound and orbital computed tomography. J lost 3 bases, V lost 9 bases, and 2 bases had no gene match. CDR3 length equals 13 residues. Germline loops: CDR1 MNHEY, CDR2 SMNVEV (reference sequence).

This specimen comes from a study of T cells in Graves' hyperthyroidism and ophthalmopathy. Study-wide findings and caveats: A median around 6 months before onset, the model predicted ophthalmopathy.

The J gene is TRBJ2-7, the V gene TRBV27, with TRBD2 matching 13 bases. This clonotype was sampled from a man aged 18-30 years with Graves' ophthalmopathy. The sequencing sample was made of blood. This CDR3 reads CASRLAGGYEQYF. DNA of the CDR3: TGTGCCAGTAGACTAGCGGGAGGCTACGAGCAGTACTTC.